This TCR beta chain was recorded in a study of T-cell memory formation after mild COVID-19. General study points: Contracting CD4+ clones were located mainly in CM and EM, and CD8+ clones in EMRA.

TCRdb independently ran MiXCR on the 5' RACE reads; one entry per CDR3 protein. The sample has around 250,000 distinct CDR3 sequences; about a sixth are singletons. Germline assignment: CDR1 SGHTA and CDR2 FQGNSA. Between the trimmed V and J ends, which lost 4 bases and 14 bases, there was a span of 19 bases. The CDR3 is 13 amino acids. Note on this clonotype: Its target is unknown.

The sequenced material came from PBMCs or a T cell subset sorted from them (not recorded which). This clonotype originated in a man younger than 35 who had mild COVID-19 (a few samples of this study predate the infection). Cell type and time point are not known. This chain uses TRBV7-2 with TRBJ2-3; no reliable D call. CDR3 DNA sequence: TGTGCCAGCAGCTACAGCTCCCCTAGTTTCATGTATTTT. Translation: CASSYSSPSFMYF.